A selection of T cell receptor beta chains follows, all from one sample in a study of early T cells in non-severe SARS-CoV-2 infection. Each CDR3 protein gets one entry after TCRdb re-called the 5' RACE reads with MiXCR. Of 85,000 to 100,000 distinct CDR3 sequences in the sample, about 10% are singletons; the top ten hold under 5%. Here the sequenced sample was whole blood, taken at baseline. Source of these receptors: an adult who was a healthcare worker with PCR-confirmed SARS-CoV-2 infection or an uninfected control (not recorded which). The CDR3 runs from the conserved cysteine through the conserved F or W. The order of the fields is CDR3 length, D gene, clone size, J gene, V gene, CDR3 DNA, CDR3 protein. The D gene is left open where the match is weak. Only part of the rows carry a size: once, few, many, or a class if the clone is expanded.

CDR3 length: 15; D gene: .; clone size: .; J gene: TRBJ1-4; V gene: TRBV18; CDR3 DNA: TGTGCCAGCTCACCATTCAAGGACGTAAATGAAAAACTGTTTTTT; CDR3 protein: CASSPFKDVNEKLFF
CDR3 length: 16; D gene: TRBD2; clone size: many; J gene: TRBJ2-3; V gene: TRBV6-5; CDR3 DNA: TGTGCCAGCTGGTCTAGCGGGAGGGCTGGGACAGATACGCAGTATTTT; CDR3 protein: CASWSSGRAGTDTQYF
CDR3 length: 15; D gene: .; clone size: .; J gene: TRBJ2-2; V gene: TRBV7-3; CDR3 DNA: TGTGCCAGCAGGACCGACAGTGCCTCCACCGGGGAGCTGTTTTTT; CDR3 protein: CASRTDSASTGELFF
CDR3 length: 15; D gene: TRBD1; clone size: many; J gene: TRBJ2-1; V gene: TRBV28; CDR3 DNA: TGTGCCAGCAGTCCCGGGACAGGGGGGTACAATGAGCAGTTCTTC; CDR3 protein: CASSPGTGGYNEQFF
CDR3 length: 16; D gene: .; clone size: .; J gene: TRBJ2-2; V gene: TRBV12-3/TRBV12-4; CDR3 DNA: TGTGCCAGCAGACGCACCGGGACTTCCCACACCGGGGAGCTGTTTTTT; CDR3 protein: CASRRTGTSHTGELFF
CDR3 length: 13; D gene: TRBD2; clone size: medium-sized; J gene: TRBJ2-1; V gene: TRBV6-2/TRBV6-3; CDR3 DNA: TGTGCCAGCGGACTAGCGGGAATGAATGAGCAGTTCTTC; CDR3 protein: CASGLAGMNEQFF
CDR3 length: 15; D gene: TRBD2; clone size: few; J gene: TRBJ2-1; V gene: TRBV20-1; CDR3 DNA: TGCAGTGCTAGAGATACTAGCGGAGGCTACAATGAGCAGTTCTTC; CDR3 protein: CSARDTSGGYNEQFF
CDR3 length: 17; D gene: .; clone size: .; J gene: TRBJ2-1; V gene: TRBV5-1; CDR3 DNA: TGCGCCAGCAGCCTTGACCCCCAGGGGACTTCTTACAATGAGCAGTTCTTC; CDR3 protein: CASSLDPQGTSYNEQFF
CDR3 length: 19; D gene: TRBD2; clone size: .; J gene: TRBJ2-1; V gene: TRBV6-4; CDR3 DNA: TGTGCCAGCAGTGACTCGACAGGGTCTCCTAGCGGGACCTACAATGAGCAGTTCTTC; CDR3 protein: CASSDSTGSPSGTYNEQFF
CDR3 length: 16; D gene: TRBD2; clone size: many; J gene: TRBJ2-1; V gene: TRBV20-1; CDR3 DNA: TGCAGTGCTGATACTAGCGGAACATGGGCCTACAATGAGCAGTTCTTC; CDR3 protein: CSADTSGTWAYNEQFF
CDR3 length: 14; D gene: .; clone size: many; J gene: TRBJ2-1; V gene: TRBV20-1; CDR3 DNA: TGCAGTGCTGCATCTAGGGTCTCCTACAATGAGCAGTTCTTC; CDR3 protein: CSAASRVSYNEQFF
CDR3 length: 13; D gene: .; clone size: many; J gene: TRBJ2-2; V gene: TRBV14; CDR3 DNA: TGTGCCAGCAGCCAACTTCGCACCGGGGAGCTGTTTTTT; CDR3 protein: CASSQLRTGELFF
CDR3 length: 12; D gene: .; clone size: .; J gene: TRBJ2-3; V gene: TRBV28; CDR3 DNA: TGTGCCAGCGGGACTTTCACAGATACGCAGTATTTT; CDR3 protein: CASGTFTDTQYF
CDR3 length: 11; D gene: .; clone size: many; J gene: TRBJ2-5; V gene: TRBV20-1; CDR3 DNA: TGCAGTTGGTGGGTAGGGGAGACCCAGTACTTC; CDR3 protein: CSWWVGETQYF
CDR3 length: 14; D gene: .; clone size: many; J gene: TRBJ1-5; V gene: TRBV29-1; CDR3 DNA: TGCAGCGTTACTGGGGAGTCTTGGAATCAGCCCCAGCATTTT; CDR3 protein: CSVTGESWNQPQHF
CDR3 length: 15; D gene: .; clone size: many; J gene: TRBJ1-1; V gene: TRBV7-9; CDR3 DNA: TGTGCCAGCAGCTTAGCTCCGGCTATGAACACTGAAGCTTTCTTT; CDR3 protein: CASSLAPAMNTEAFF